This T cell receptor (beta chain) was identified in a study of OX40 agonist ivuxolimab in advanced cancers. Study-wide context: The costimulatory receptor OX40 (CD134) was targeted by ivuxolimab, a fully human IgG2 agonistic monoclonal antibody. Intravenous ivuxolimab was administered to patients every 2 weeks at six dose levels: 0.01, 0.1, 0.3, 1.5, 3 and 10 mg/kg. Of the approximately 54 dose-escalation patients, hepatocellular carcinoma was present in around 19, melanoma in roughly 15, renal cell carcinoma in 9 and head and neck cancer in 9. In the dose-escalation cohort, roughly 80% of patients were male, and the mean age was approximately 60 years, with a range of roughly 20 to 85. Patients were allowed to have had prior anti-PD-1, anti-PD-L1 or anti-CTLA-4 therapy, and roughly 40% of the dose-escalation patients had previously received checkpoint inhibitors. Partial responses occurred in three dose-escalation patients, of whom one had hepatocellular carcinoma and two had cutaneous melanoma. The purpose of peripheral TCRbeta sequencing was to test whether ivuxolimab changed TCR sequence diversity and led to clonal T-cell expansion. The paper covers the monotherapy dose-escalation part of the phase I ivuxolimab trial, which included N of about 50 patients. Overall study results and their limits: Clonal expansion of both CD4+ and CD8+ blood T cells was observed from baseline to week 6 at doses 0.1 to 3.0 mg/kg. In the 0.1-3.0 mg/kg groups, partial responders were among the patients with the lowest normalized peripheral clonal expansion, particularly in CD8+ T cells. After ivuxolimab, more expanded clones were found on average in CD8+ T cells than in CD4+ T cells. The antigen specificity of the peripheral T cells that underwent clonal expansion was not determined. Low levels of normalized T-cell clonal expansion were also seen in some nonresponding patients.

Comments on this clone: This receptor's antigen is unknown. No per-base quality is available; no much larger clone lies one base away.

The trial excluded patients who had a history of autoimmune disease or who were on systemic immunosuppression. In every dose cohort, peripheral blood was drawn for TCR sequencing at baseline, cycle 4 day 1, and cycle 7 day 1. The samples were drawn from a first-in-human, open-label, multicenter phase I dose-escalation trial of ivuxolimab. Adults with locally advanced or metastatic head and neck squamous cell, hepatocellular, melanoma or renal cell carcinoma were enrolled in the trial. Before TCR sequencing, CD4+ T cells and CD8+ T cells from peripheral blood were sorted into separate populations. To sequence the TCRbeta CDR3 region, genomic DNA was isolated from the sorted cells. The immunoSEQ Assay was used for sequencing of TCRbeta CDR3 regions. TCRdb re-hosts the immuneACCESS table, in-frame sequences only. Its copies lack some clones; in the studies checked, an unresolved V gene accounts for under half of them, and the cause for the rest is not known. The sample records 65,000 to 70,000 clones, 82% of which are singletons. Jointly, the top ten make up approximately 0.4% of the sample.

The sequencing used CD4+ or CD8+ T cells sorted from blood, collected in a trial of the OX40 agonist ivuxolimab. This TCR was recovered from an adult with an advanced solid tumor such as melanoma, head and neck, liver or kidney cancer.

The DNA sequence follows: TGTGCCAGCAGTCCCGGGACTAGCAGCGAGCAGTACTTC. Its protein is CASSPGTSSEQYF. The sequence links TRBV2 to TRBJ2-7; 9 bases in the middle match TRBD2. Via the germline V gene, CDR1 is SNHLY and CDR2 FYNNEI. The CDR3 measures 13 amino acids from cysteine to phenylalanine. The kept DNA is CDR3 alone, 39 bases in frame from the first base. Trimming accounts for 5 bases at V and 6 bases at J, while the number of junction bases matched to no gene is 5.